Listed below are T cell receptor beta chains from one sample, sequenced in a study of shared clonotypes between healthy human individuals. The data were produced by immunoSEQ multiplex PCR, yet TCRdb's version contains in-frame clones alone and is incomplete. The sample holds about 590,000 clones; less than 97% are singletons and the top ten take about 0.11%. The sample comprised naive CD8+ T cells sorted from blood. The receptors were gathered from a woman aged 30 to 39 in good health. Each CDR3 is given with its conserved first and last residue. D genes are given only for firm matches. Some rows have no size entry. The others give once, few or many, or a class for an expanded clone.

NA TRBJ2-7 NA TRBV28 15 TGTGCCAGCAGCGTACTATCGGGCGCCGCCTACGAGCAGTACTTC CASSVLSGAAYEQYF
TRBD2 TRBJ2-5 NA TRBV2 13 TGTGCCAGAGGACTAGCGGGAGAAGAGACCCAGTACTTC CARGLAGEETQYF
NA TRBJ2-1 once TRBV27 14 TGTGCCAGCAGCGTAGCGGCTAACTACAATGAGCAGTTCTTC CASSVAANYNEQFF
TRBD2 TRBJ2-1 NA TRBV14 14 TGTGCCAGCAGCCAAGCACTAGCGGCCAATGAGCAGTTCTTC CASSQALAANEQFF
NA TRBJ2-7 NA TRBV19 14 TGTGCCAGTAGTATAGATCACCCGGACGCCGAGCAGTACTTC CASSIDHPDAEQYF
NA TRBJ2-1 NA TRBV5-1 12 TGCGCCAGCAGCTTGTCCGGTAATGAGCAGTTCTTC CASSLSGNEQFF
TRBD2 TRBJ2-1 NA TRBV6-6 14 TGTGCCAGCAGTTACCGCGGGAGGAGGAATGAGCAGTTCTTC CASSYRGRRNEQFF
NA TRBJ1-4 NA TRBV21-1 16 TGTGCCAGCAGCGACGGACAGGGGAGGTGGAATGAAAAACTGTTTTTT CASSDGQGRWNEKLFF
NA TRBJ2-6 NA TRBV19 14 TGTGCCAGTAGTATCCACTCTGGGGCCAACGTCCTGACTTTC CASSIHSGANVLTF
NA TRBJ2-6 NA TRBV6-4 18 TGTGCCAGCAGTAGACGGGGCTCACGACAAAGTCGGGCCAACGTCCTGACTTTC CASSRRGSRQSRANVLTF
NA TRBJ2-2 NA TRBV5-1 16 TGCGCCAGCAGCTCCTCACGGCGGCACCGCACCGGGGAGCTGTTTTTT CASSSSRRHRTGELFF
TRBD2 TRBJ2-3 once TRBV19 15 TGTGCCAGTAGTAGGGAGGGCTCTAGCACAGATACGCAGTATTTT CASSREGSSTDTQYF
TRBD2 TRBJ2-7 NA TRBV5-6 16 TGTGCCAGCAGCTTGGCCGGGGGGTCAAGCTCCTACGAGCAGTACTTC CASSLAGGSSSYEQYF
NA TRBJ2-7 NA TRBV7-8 13 TGTGCCAGCAGCGGCGGACTCTCCTACGAGCAGTACTTC CASSGGLSYEQYF
NA TRBJ2-7 NA TRBV30 14 TGTGCCTGGAGGGTTACAGGAGGCTCCTACGAGCAGTACTTC CAWRVTGGSYEQYF
NA TRBJ1-1 NA TRBV9 11 TGTGCCAGCAGGGTCGGGGGTGAAGCTTTCTTT CASRVGGEAFF
NA TRBJ1-2 once TRBV5-6 14 TGTGCCAGCAGCTTGGGGGGGACTAACTATGGCTACACCTTC CASSLGGTNYGYTF
NA TRBJ2-1 NA TRBV29-1 13 TGCAGCGCAGGAGGTTGGGCGGACAATGAGCAGTTCTTC CSAGGWADNEQFF
NA TRBJ1-2 NA TRBV15 16 TGTGCCACCAGCAGAGATCGGACTGGTCTGGGCTATGGCTACACCTTC CATSRDRTGLGYGYTF
TRBD2 TRBJ2-7 NA TRBV7-9 16 TGTGCCAGCAGCAGAAGCAGGGACTACTACTCCTACGAGCAGTACTTC CASSRSRDYYSYEQYF
NA TRBJ1-6 NA TRBV11-2 15 TGTGCCAGCAGCTTAGGGGGCCGGAATAATTCACCCCTCCACTTT CASSLGGRNNSPLHF
TRBD1 TRBJ2-1 NA TRBV7-8 15 TGTGCCAGCAGCCACAGGACAGGACCTAACAATGAGCAGTTCTTC CASSHRTGPNNEQFF
NA TRBJ1-1 NA TRBV7-9 10 TGTGCCAGCCAGGGCACTGAAGCTTTCTTT CASQGTEAFF
NA TRBJ2-3 NA TRBV2 12 TGTGCCAGCAGTGTTCGGAGAGATACGCAGTATTTT CASSVRRDTQYF
NA TRBJ2-3 NA TRBV19 17 TGTGCCAGTAGAAAGGGCCGCAGGGATTGGAGCACAGATACGCAGTATTTT CASRKGRRDWSTDTQYF
TRBD2 TRBJ2-2 NA TRBV15 17 TGTGCCACCAGCAGAGTTGGGGGGAGGGCCAGGACCGGGGAGCTGTTTTTT CATSRVGGRARTGELFF
NA TRBJ1-4 NA TRBV7-8 14 TGTGCCAGCAGCCCCAATCCTGGGAATGAAAAACTGTTTTTT CASSPNPGNEKLFF
NA TRBJ1-1 NA TRBV6-5 13 TGTGCCAGCAGTTACTCCGGTGCAGCGGCGGCTTTCTTT CASSYSGAAAAFF
TRBD1 TRBJ2-7 NA TRBV5-6 13 TGTGCCAGCAGCCCTGGACAGGAGTACGAGCAGTACTTC CASSPGQEYEQYF
NA TRBJ2-7 once TRBV7-9 13 TGTGCCAGCAGTCCAACAGCGCCGTACGAGCAGTACTTC CASSPTAPYEQYF
NA TRBJ2-7 NA TRBV7-9 12 TGTGCCAGCAGCTTTCTAGCTTACGAGCAGTACTTC CASSFLAYEQYF
NA TRBJ2-7 NA TRBV28 17 TGTGCCAGCAGTTCGGCGGGACCCGAGAACTACAGCTACGAGCAGTACTTC CASSSAGPENYSYEQYF
TRBD1 TRBJ1-1 NA TRBV9 14 TGTGCCAGCTCCTCGACAGGGGGCCCACCTGAAGCTTTCTTT CASSSTGGPPEAFF
NA TRBJ2-2 once TRBV11-2 14 TGTGCCAGCAGCTTTCCGGGGACAAACGGGGAGCTGTTTTTT CASSFPGTNGELFF
TRBD2 TRBJ2-7 NA TRBV4-1 15 TGCGCCAGCAGCCAAGCTACTTGGACTAGCTCCGAGCAGTACTTC CASSQATWTSSEQYF
NA TRBJ2-7 NA TRBV7-8 13 TGTGCCAGCAGCTTAGGATTGGGGGACGAGCAGTACTTC CASSLGLGDEQYF
NA TRBJ2-1 NA TRBV4-1 17 TGCGCCAGCAGCCCACACGCGATAGCGGAAACCTACAATGAGCAGTTCTTC CASSPHAIAETYNEQFF
NA TRBJ2-7 NA TRBV2 12 TGTGCCAGGAGGGAGAGCTCCTACGAGCAGTACTTC CARRESSYEQYF
TRBD2 TRBJ2-7 NA TRBV13 18 TGTGCCAGCAGCTTAGGCGAAGAGCGGGAGGGCCTGGTCTACGAGCAGTACTTC CASSLGEEREGLVYEQYF
NA TRBJ1-1 NA TRBV6-1 17 TGTGCCAGCAGTGAATCGTTCAGGGGCCGTTTGGGCACTGAAGCTTTCTTT CASSESFRGRLGTEAFF
TRBD2 TRBJ2-1 NA TRBV4-1 20 TGCGCCAGCAGCCAAGATAGTAGTCTAGCGGGGCCGGATTCCTACAATGAGCAGTTCTTC CASSQDSSLAGPDSYNEQFF
NA TRBJ1-1 NA TRBV27 15 TGTGCCAGCAGTTTATCACGGGGGCTGAGCACTGAAGCTTTCTTT CASSLSRGLSTEAFF
NA TRBJ2-7 NA TRBV5-4 11 TGTGCCAGCAGCTCCCCGGGCGAGCAGTACTTC CASSSPGEQYF
NA TRBJ1-2 NA TRBV19 13 TGTGCCAGTAAGTCCCAGGCGAACTATGGCTACACCTTC CASKSQANYGYTF
TRBD2 TRBJ2-1 NA TRBV5-4 14 TGTGCCAGCAGCCCAGGGACTAGCGGCAATGAGCAGTTCTTC CASSPGTSGNEQFF
NA TRBJ1-2 NA TRBV7-9 13 TGTGCCAGCAGCTTAGGGACGGAGCATGGCTACACCTTC CASSLGTEHGYTF
NA TRBJ2-2 NA TRBV7-9 15 TGTGCCAGCAGCTTAGCATTGGGGAACACCGGGGAGCTGTTTTTT CASSLALGNTGELFF
NA TRBJ1-5 NA TRBV6-5 15 TGTGCCAGCAGCCCCACAGGGAGCCGCAATCAGCCCCAGCATTTT CASSPTGSRNQPQHF
NA TRBJ2-1 NA TRBV5-1 13 TGCGCCAGCAGCTTGACAGGGTTGGATGAGCAGTTCTTC CASSLTGLDEQFF
NA TRBJ2-2 NA TRBV10-3 13 TGTGCCATCCGGGACATAAACACCGGGGAGCTGTTTTTT CAIRDINTGELFF
NA TRBJ2-7 NA TRBV30 14 TGTGCCTGGAGTGTACTTGGGGTTGGCGACGAGCAGTACTTC CAWSVLGVGDEQYF